The 21 T cell receptor beta chains in this list originate from one sample, sequenced in a study of shared clonotypes between healthy human individuals. Data came from immunoSEQ multiplex PCR; TCRdb stores just in-frame clones and leaves some out. This sample carries over 2 million clones, approximately 94% of them seen once, and the ten largest clones take around 1.1%. In the naive CD8 group, cells lacked CD45RO and were positively selected for CCR7, so terminally differentiated effector memory CD45RA+ cells were left out. The sequenced sample consisted of naive CD8+ T cells sorted from blood. All receptors come from a man aged 18 to 30 in good health.

J is TRBJ2-5 and V is TRBV4-3, with TRBD1 as a possible D gene (5 bases). Germline V gives CDR1 LGHNA, CDR2 YSLEER. This CDR3 has 14 amino acids. Trimming stripped 1 base from V and 7 bases from J, with 13 bases between. The CDR3 DNA follows: TGCGCCAGCAGCCAAGGAACCAGGGAATCGACCCAGTACTTC. Its protein is CASSQGTRESTQYF.

The chain combines TRBV4-3 with TRBJ2-7; no definite D call. The CDR3 sequence is 13 residues long. Germline assignment: CDR1 LGHNA and CDR2 YSLEER. V lost 1 base and J 1 base, leaving 5 bases between the germline ends. The CDR3 loop reads CASSQAQSYEQYF. The CDR3 DNA reads as TGCGCCAGCAGCCAAGCACAGTCCTACGAGCAGTACTTC.

V is TRBV4-1 and J is TRBJ1-1; D gene uncertain. Germline V gives CDR1 MGHRA, CDR2 YSYEKL. V was trimmed by 0 bases and J by 1 base, leaving 6 bases between them. This CDR3 is built from 14 residues. This CDR3 is CASSQEGSNTEAFF. In DNA, the CDR3 is TGCGCCAGCAGCCAAGAAGGGTCGAACACTGAAGCTTTCTTT.

V is TRBV7-9 and J is TRBJ1-1; 7 nucleotides match TRBD1. CDR1 SEHNR and CDR2 FQNEAQ come from the germline V gene (reference sequence). J gave up 0 bases and V 5 bases, and 6 bases lay outside the gene matches. This CDR3 contains 15 residues. Written as DNA, the CDR3 is TGTGCCAGCAGCGATTTGGACAGGTTGAACACTGAAGCTTTCTTT. It translates to CASSDLDRLNTEAFF.

J is TRBJ2-1 and V is TRBV27; TRBD2 matches at 7 bases. The CDR3 contains 15 residues. CDR1 and CDR2 (germline): MNHEY, SMNVEV (reference sequence). The V and J ends lost 7 bases and 7 bases, in that order; junction bases with no gene match: 13. As DNA, the CDR3 is TGTGCCAGCAAGTCCGGCGCTAGCGGAGGAAATGAGCAGTTCTTC. As protein: CASKSGASGGNEQFF.

The genes are TRBV7-6 and TRBJ2-7; D is ambiguous. The germline V and J ends were trimmed by 4 bases and 5 bases, with 15 bases remaining between them. The CDR3 runs to 14 residues. Per the germline V gene, CDR1 is SGHVS and CDR2 is FNYEAQ. The CDR3 spells CASSSRAPGDEQYF. As DNA, the CDR3 is TGTGCCAGCAGCTCTAGGGCCCCTGGAGACGAGCAGTACTTC.

Comments on this clone: Other DNA sequences in this sample translate to the same CDR3. The chain is built from TRBV7-9 and TRBJ2-6; D call uncertain. From germline, CDR1 is SEHNR and CDR2 FQNEAQ (reference sequence). The V and J ends lost 4 bases and 0 bases respectively, with 7 bases between them. This CDR3 spans 15 amino acids. The CDR3 coding sequence is TGTGCCAGCAGCTCAACAGTCTCTGGGGCCAACGTCCTGACTTTC. It yields the protein CASSSTVSGANVLTF.

The chain has TRBV27 and TRBJ2-1, with a possible D match to TRBD1 (6 bases). Germline CDR1 reads MNHEY; CDR2 reads SMNVEV (reference sequence). The V end lost 6 bases, the J end lost 6 bases, and 12 bases lay between the germline ends. The CDR3 has 13 amino acids. For the CDR3, the DNA is TGTGCCAGCAGCCCAACAGGGAGCAATGAGCAGTTCTTC. Translating gives CASSPTGSNEQFF.

The rearrangement joins TRBV5-6 to TRBJ2-2; 12 positions agree with TRBD2. V was clipped by 6 bases and J by 3 bases; unmatched bases: 9. Germline assignment: CDR1 SGHDT and CDR2 YYEEEE. This CDR3 region has 17 residues. This CDR3 reads CASTLSSGREDTGELFF. CDR3 in DNA: TGTGCCAGCACCCTCTCTAGCGGGAGGGAAGACACCGGGGAGCTGTTTTTT.

This chain uses TRBV11-2 with TRBJ2-7, with D hard to call. The germline gives CDR1 SGHAT, CDR2 FQNNGV. The CDR3 length is 13 residues. V shed 5 bases and J shed 3 bases, with 11 bases lying between them. The chain's CDR3 is CASSQGWLYEQYF. CDR3 bases: TGTGCCAGCAGCCAAGGATGGCTCTACGAGCAGTACTTC.

The gene calls are TRBV5-4 and TRBJ1-2; possible D gene TRBD1, 5 bases. CDR1 SGHNT and CDR2 YYREEE come from the germline V gene (reference sequence). The V end was cut by 4 bases, the J end by 4 bases, with 14 bases between. This CDR3 is built from 14 residues. The CDR3 region has the DNA TGTGCCAGCAGCCCCGTTGGGGGGGTCTATGGCTACACCTTC. As protein: CASSPVGGVYGYTF. Based on the CDR3 plus reference TRBV5-4 and TRBJ1-2, the full variable domain is ETGVTQSPTHLIKTRGQQVTLRCSSQSGHNTVSWYQQALGQGPQFIFQYYREEENGRGNFPPRFSGLQFPNYSSELNVNALELDDSALYLCASSPVGGVYGYTFGSGTRLTVV.

The chain uses TRBV5-1 and TRBJ2-1, with D hard to call. The CDR3 has 14 residues. The germline CDR1 and CDR2 sequences are SGHRS and YFSETQ. Trimming took 0 bases from V and 2 from J, leaving 6 bases between them. The CDR3, as DNA: TGCGCCAGCAGCTTGGGGGCCGCCTACAATGAGCAGTTCTTC. It encodes CASSLGAAYNEQFF.

V usage is TRBV6-5 and J usage is TRBJ1-4; no reliable D call. The CDR3 is 14 residues long. V was clipped by 2 bases and J by 11 bases, with 15 bases between them. Germline CDR1 reads MNHEY; CDR2 reads SVGAGI. The CDR3 coding sequence is TGTGCCAGCAGTTACAATGGGTCTCCGGAGAAACTGTTTTTT. Amino acids: CASSYNGSPEKLFF.

The chain uses TRBV5-6 and TRBJ1-5, with 7 bases that match TRBD1. With 3 bases clipped from V and 1 base from J, the junction kept 1 base outside the gene matches. Germline CDR1 SGHDT, CDR2 YYEEEE. This CDR3 contains 14 residues. CDR3 bases: TGTGCCAGCAGCTCGACAGGGAGCAATCAGCCCCAGCATTTT. Residues: CASSSTGSNQPQHF.

The chain couples TRBV7-2 to TRBJ1-1, with no clear D. The germline V gene has CDR1 SGHTA and CDR2 FQGNSA. The CDR3 is 12 residues long. The ends were cut back, 5 bases at V and 0 bases at J, with 4 bases in the middle. The CDR3 protein is CASSPLNTEAFF. DNA for the CDR3: TGTGCCAGCAGCCCATTGAACACTGAAGCTTTCTTT.

J is TRBJ1-6 and V is TRBV2; D is unresolved. Looked up from germline, CDR1 is SNHLY and CDR2 is FYNNEI. The V end was cut by 4 bases, the J end by 4 bases, with 8 bases between. The CDR3 covers 14 residues. The CDR3 nucleotides read TGTGCCAGCAGTGTATTACAGTATAATTCACCCCTCCACTTT. Its protein is CASSVLQYNSPLHF.

J is TRBJ2-2 and V is TRBV5-4; D gene ambiguous. This CDR3 has 13 residues. The V and J ends lost 6 bases and 1 base respectively, with 7 bases between them. Germline CDR1 reads SGHNT; CDR2 reads YYREEE (reference sequence). The CDR3 nucleotides read TGTGCCAGCACAGATATGAACACCGGGGAGCTGTTTTTT. It specifies CASTDMNTGELFF.

J is TRBJ2-2 and V is TRBV11-2; 11 nucleotides align to TRBD2. CDR1 SGHAT and CDR2 FQNNGV come from the germline V gene. The CDR3 length is 16 residues. Trimming at V came to 4 bases and at J to 2 bases, leaving 3 bases not matched to a gene. This CDR3 is CASSSGTSGNTGELFF. CDR3 DNA: TGTGCCAGCAGCTCCGGGACTAGCGGAAACACCGGGGAGCTGTTTTTT.

The chain has TRBV19 and TRBJ1-2, with 7 bases fitting TRBD1. The CDR3 is 15 residues long. Germline V lookup: CDR1 LNHDA, CDR2 SQIVND (reference sequence). V was pared by 6 bases and J by 6 bases, with 13 bases of the junction left unmatched. The CDR3 DNA is TGTGCCAGTAGCACCCGCCCGACAGGGTTCAATGGCTACACCTTC. It is translated as CASSTRPTGFNGYTF.

The chain combines TRBV27 with TRBJ2-3, with unresolved D. V gave up 1 base and J gave up 0 bases, with 11 bases separating them. Germline V lookup: CDR1 MNHEY, CDR2 SMNVEV (reference sequence). The CDR3 extends over 16 amino acids. The CDR3 sequence: CASSLLSPISTDTQYF. CDR3 nucleotides: TGTGCCAGCAGTTTATTGAGTCCCATTAGCACAGATACGCAGTATTTT.

The chain recombines TRBV11-2 with TRBJ1-2; 10 nucleotides align to TRBD1. The germline gives CDR1 SGHAT, CDR2 FQNNGV. The V gene end was trimmed by 5 bases and the J gene end by 6 bases; junction bases not matched to a gene: 3. This CDR3 contains 13 residues. In DNA, the CDR3 is TGTGCCAGCAGCCCAGACAGGGGGCATGGCTACACCTTC. This codes for CASSPDRGHGYTF.